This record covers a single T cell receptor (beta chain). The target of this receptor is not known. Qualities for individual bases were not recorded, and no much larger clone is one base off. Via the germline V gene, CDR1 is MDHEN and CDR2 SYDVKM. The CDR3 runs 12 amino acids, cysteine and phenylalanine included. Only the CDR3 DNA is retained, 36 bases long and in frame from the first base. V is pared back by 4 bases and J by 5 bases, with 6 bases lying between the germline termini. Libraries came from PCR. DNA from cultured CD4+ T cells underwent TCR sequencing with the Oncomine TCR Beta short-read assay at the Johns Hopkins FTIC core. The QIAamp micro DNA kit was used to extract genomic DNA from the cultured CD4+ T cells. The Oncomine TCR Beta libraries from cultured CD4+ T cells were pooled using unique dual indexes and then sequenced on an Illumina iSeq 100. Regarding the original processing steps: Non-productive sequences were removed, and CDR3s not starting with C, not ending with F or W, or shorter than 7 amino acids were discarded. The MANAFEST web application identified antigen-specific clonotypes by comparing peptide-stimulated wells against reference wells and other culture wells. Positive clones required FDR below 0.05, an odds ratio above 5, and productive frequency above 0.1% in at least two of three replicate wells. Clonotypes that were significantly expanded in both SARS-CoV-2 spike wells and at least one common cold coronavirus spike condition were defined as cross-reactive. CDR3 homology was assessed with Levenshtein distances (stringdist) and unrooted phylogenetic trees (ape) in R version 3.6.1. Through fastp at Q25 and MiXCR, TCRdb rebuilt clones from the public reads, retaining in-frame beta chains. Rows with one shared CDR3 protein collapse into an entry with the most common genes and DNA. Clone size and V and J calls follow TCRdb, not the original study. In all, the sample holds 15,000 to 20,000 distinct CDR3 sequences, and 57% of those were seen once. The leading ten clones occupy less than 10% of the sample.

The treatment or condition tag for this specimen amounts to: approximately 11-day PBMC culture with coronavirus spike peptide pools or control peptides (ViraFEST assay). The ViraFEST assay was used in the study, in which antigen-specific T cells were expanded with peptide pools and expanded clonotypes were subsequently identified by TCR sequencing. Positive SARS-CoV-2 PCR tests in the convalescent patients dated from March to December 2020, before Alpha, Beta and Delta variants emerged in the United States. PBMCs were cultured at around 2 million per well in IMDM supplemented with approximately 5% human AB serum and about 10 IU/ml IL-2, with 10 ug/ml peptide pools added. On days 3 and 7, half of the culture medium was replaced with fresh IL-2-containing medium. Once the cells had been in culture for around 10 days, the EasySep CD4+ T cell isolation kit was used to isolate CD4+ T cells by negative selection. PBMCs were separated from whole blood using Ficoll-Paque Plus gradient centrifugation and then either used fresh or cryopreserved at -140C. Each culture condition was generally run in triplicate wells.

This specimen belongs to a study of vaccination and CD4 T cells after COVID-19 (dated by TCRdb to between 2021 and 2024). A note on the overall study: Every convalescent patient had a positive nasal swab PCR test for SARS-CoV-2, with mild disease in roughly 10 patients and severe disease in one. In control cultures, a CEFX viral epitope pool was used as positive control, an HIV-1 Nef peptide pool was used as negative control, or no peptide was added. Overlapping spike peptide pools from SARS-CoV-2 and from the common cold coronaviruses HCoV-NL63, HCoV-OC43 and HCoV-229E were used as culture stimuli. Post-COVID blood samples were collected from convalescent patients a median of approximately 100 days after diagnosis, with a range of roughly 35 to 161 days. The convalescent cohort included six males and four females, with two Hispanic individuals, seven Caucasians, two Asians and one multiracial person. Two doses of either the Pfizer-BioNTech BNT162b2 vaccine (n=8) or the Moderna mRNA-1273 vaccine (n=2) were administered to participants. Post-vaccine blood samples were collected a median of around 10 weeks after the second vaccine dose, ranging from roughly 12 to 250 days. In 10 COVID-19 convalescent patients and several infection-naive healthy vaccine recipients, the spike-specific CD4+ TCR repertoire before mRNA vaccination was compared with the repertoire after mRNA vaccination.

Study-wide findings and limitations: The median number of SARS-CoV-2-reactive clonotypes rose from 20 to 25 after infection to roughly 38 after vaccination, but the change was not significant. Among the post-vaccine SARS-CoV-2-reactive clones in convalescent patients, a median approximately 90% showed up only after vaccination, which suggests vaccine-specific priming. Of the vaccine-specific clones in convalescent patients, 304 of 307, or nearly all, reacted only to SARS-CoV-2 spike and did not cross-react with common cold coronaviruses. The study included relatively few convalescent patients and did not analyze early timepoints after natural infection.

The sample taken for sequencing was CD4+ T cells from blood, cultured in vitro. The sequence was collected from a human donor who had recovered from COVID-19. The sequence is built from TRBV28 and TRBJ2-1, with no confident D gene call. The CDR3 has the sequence CASSSTDNEQFF. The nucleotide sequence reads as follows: TGTGCCAGCAGTTCCACCGACAATGAGCAGTTCTTC.